The 5 T cell receptor beta chains in this list originate from one sample, sequenced in a study of blood T cell repertoires in COVID-19. The data were produced by immunoSEQ multiplex PCR, yet TCRdb's version contains in-frame clones alone and is incomplete. The repertoire holds 150,000 to 200,000 clones, with 87% as singletons. Sequencing used peripheral blood. The origin of the receptors is a woman aged 70-85 years with COVID-19, enrolled during active disease.

The chain is built from TRBV24-1 and TRBJ1-4; 11 bases line up with TRBD1. The CDR3 is 13 residues long. V shed 9 bases and J 7 bases; nucleotides not matched to a gene: 3. Germline CDR1 reads KGHDR; CDR2 reads SFDVKD. In DNA, the CDR3 is TGTGCCACCGCCGGGACAGGGGGTGAAAAACTGTTTTTT. As protein: CATAGTGGEKLFF.

V gene TRBV5-1 combines with J gene TRBJ2-3; TRBD2 matches at 11 bases. V lost 2 bases and J lost 2; bases outside the gene matches: 7. CDR1 is SGHRS, CDR2 YFSETQ, per germline. There are 17 residues in the CDR3. The CDR3 region is CASSFSLAGGYTDTQYF. The CDR3 nucleotides are TGCGCCAGCAGCTTCAGCCTAGCGGGGGGCTACACAGATACGCAGTATTTT.

Concerning this clone itself: Distinct nucleotide sequences in the sample also encode this CDR3. The rearrangement links TRBV28 to TRBJ2-5; perhaps TRBD1 as D (6 bases). The length of the CDR3 is 13 residues. The V end was cut by 6 bases, the J end by 5 bases, with 13 bases between. The germline gives CDR1 MDHEN, CDR2 SYDVKM. CDR3: CASRSTGLETQYF. The CDR3 DNA is TGTGCCAGCAGGTCAACAGGGTTGGAGACCCAGTACTTC. The variable domain in full, with the rest retrieved from reference TRBV28 and TRBJ2-5, is DVKVTQSSRYLVKRTGEKVFLECVQDMDHENMFWYRQDPGLGLRLIYFSYDVKMKEKGDIPEGYSVSREKKERFSLILESASTNQTSMYLCASRSTGLETQYFGPGTRLLVL.

The V and J genes are TRBV2 and TRBJ2-2; TRBD1 aligns across 7 bases. The trim removed 5 bases at V and 3 bases at J, leaving 15 bases unmatched. The CDR3 has 18 residues. CDR1 is SNHLY and CDR2 is FYNNEI in the germline V gene. CDR3 amino acids: CASSFLPGTEPHTGELFF. The DNA of the CDR3 is TGTGCCAGCAGTTTTCTCCCGGGGACAGAGCCTCACACCGGGGAGCTGTTTTTT.

The chain joins TRBV27 to TRBJ2-7, with TRBD1 identical over 10 bases. With V trimmed by 6 bases and J by 7 bases, 12 bases remained unmatched. Germline V gene sequence: CDR1 MNHEY, CDR2 SMNVEV (reference sequence). The CDR3 loop spans 15 amino acids. Here the CDR3 reads CASRHTSGQGREQYF. CDR3 nucleotides: TGTGCCAGCAGGCACACTTCGGGACAGGGGAGGGAGCAGTACTTC.